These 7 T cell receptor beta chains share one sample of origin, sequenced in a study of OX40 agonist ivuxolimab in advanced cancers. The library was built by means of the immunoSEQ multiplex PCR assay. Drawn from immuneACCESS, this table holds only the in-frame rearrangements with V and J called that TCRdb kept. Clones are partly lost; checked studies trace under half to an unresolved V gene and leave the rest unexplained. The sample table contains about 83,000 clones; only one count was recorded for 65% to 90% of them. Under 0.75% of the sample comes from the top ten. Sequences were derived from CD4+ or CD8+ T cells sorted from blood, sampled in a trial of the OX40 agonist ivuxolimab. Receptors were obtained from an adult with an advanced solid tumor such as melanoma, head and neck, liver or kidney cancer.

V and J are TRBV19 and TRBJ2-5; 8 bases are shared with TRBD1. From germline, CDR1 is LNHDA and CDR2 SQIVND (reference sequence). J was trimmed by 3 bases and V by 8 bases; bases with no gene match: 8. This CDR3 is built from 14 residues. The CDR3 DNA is TGTGCCAGTGGGCACAGGGGGGATAAAGAGACCCAGTACTTC. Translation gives CASGHRGDKETQYF.

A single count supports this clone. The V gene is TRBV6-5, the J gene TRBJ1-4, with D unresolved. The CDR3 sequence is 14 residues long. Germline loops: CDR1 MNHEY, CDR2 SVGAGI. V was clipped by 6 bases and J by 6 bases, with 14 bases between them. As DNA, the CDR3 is TGTGCCAGCAGATCCGGGTCCTGGGATGAAAAACTGTTTTTT. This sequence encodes CASRSGSWDEKLFF.

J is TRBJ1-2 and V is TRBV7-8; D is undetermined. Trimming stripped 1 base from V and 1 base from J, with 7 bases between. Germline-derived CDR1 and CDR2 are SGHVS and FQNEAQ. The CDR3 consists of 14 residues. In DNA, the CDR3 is TGTGCCAGCAGCTTAGGGGCAGATAACTATGGCTACACCTTC. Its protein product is CASSLGADNYGYTF. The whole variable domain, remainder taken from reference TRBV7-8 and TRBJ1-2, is GAGVSQSPRYKVAKRGQDVALRCDPISGHVSLFWYQQALGQGPEFLTYFQNEAQLDKSGLPSDRFFAERPEGSVSTLKIQRTQQEDSAVYLCASSLGADNYGYTFGSGTRLTVV.

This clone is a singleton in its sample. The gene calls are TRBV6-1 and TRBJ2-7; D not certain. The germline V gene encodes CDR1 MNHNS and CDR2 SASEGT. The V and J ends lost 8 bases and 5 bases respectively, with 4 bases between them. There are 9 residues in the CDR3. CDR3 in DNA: TGTGCCAGCCCGAACGAGCAGTACTTC. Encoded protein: CASPNEQYF.

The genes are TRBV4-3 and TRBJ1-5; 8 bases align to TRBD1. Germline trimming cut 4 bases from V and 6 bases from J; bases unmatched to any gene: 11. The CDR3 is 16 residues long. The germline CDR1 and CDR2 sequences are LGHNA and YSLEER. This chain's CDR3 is CASSLTQGAGGQPQHF. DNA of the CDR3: TGCGCCAGCAGCCTGACCCAGGGGGCAGGGGGTCAGCCCCAGCATTTT.

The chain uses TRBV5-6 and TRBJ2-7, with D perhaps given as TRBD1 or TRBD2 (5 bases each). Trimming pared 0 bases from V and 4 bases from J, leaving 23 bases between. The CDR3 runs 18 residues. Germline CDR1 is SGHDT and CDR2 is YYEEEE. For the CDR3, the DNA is TGTGCCAGCAGCTTGGGGGGGACGACAGTTCGGGGTTTGTACGAGCAGTACTTC. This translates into CASSLGGTTVRGLYEQYF.

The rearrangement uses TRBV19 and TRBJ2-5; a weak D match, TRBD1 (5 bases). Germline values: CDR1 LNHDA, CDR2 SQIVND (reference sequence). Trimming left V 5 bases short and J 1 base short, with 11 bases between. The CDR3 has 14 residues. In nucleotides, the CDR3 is TGTGCCAGTAGTCAAGACAGCATCCAAGAGACCCAGTACTTC. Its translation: CASSQDSIQETQYF.